This T cell receptor beta chain was identified during a study of blood T cell repertoires in COVID-19. Turning to the study itself: Material from acute and convalescent COVID-19 was sourced from the United States, Italy and Spain. The analysed material was cDNA or gDNA that came from T cells, B-cell-depleted T cells, or PBMCs.

Original handling: Reference gene primer amplification yielded estimated nucleated cell counts. Measured with immunoSEQ multiplex PCR; TCRdb has only the in-frame clones, and not every one. That table gives V, J and clone size, and the DNA gave D and trimming. The sample holds 45,000 to 60,000 clones, more than 75% seen once. Germline CDR1 PRHDT, CDR2 FYEKMQ (reference sequence). V lost 3 bases and J 5 bases, leaving 7 bases between the germline ends. The CDR3 loop spans 12 amino acids. The receptor's source is a woman of 80 years or more with acute or convalescent COVID-19. The V gene is TRBV13, the J gene TRBJ1-2; D gene ambiguous. Sequences were obtained from peripheral blood. The CDR3 reads CASSLGRYGYTF. For the CDR3, the DNA is TGTGCCAGCAGCTTGGGGAGGTATGGCTACACCTTC.